This paragraph covers one T cell receptor beta chain sequence. This entry comes from a study of blood T cell repertoires in COVID-19. Study overall: Collection of acute and convalescent COVID-19 samples took place in the United States, Italy and Spain. Sample material is recorded as cDNA or gDNA derived from T cells, B-cell-depleted T cells, or PBMCs.

Germline V gives CDR1 SGHRS, CDR2 YFSETQ. The junction had 6 bases not matched to a gene; V was cut back by 1 base and J by 4 bases. This CDR3 has 17 residues. In the authors' methods: How many nucleated cells were present was estimated from reference gene primer amplification. Only in-frame clones appear in the TCRdb table, and some are missing; sequencing was by immunoSEQ multiplex PCR. V, J and clone size were drawn from that table, and D and trimming were deduced from the DNA. The profile shows 110,000 to 150,000 clones, 75% to 85% of them singletons. The sequencing input was peripheral blood. The TCR comes from a man aged 70-80 years who had recovered from COVID-19. V usage is TRBV5-1 and J usage is TRBJ2-5, with 14 bases identical to TRBD2. Written as DNA, the CDR3 is TGCGCCAGCAGCTTGTTTCCGGGACTAGCGGGAGCAGAGACCCAGTACTTC. This translates into CASSLFPGLAGAETQYF.